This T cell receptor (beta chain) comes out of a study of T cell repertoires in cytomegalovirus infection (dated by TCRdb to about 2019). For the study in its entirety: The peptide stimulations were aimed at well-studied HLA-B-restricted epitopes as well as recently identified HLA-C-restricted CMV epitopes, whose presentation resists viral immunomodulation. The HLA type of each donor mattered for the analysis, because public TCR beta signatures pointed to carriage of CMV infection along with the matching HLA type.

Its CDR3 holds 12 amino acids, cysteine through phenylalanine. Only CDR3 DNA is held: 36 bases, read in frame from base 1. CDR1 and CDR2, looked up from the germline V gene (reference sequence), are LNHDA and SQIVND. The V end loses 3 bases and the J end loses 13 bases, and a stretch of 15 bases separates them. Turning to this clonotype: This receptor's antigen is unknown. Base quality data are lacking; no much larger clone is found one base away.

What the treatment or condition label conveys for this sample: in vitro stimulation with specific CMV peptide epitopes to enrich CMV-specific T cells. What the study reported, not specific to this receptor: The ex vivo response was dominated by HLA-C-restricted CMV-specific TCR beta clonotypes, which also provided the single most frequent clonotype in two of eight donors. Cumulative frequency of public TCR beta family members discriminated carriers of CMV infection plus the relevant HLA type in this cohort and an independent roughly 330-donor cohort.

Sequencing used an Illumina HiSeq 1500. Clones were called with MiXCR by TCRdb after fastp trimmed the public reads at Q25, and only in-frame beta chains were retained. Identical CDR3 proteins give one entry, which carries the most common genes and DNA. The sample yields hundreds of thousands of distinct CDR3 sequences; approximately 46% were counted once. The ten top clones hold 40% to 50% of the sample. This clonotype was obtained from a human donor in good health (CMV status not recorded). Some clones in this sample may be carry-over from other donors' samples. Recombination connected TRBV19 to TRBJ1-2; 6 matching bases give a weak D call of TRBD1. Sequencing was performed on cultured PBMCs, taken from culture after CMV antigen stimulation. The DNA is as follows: TGTGCCAGTAGTATTGACAGGATGCAGCCCACCTTC. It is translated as CASSIDRMQPTF.